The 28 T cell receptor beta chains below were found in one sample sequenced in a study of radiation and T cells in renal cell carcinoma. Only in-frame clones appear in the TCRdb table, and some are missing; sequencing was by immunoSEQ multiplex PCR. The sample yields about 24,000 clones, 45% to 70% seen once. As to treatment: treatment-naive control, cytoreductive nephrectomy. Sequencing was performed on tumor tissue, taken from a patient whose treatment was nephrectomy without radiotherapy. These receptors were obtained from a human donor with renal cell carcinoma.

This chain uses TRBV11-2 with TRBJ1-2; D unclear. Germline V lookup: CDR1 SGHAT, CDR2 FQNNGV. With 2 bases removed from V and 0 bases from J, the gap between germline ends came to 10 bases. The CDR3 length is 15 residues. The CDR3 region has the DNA TGTGCCAGCAGCTTAACCGCGAAGACTAACTATGGCTACACCTTC. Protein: CASSLTAKTNYGYTF. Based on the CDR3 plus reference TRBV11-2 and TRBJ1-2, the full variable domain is EAGVAQSPRYKIIEKRQSVAFWCNPISGHATLYWYQQILGQGPKLLIQFQNNGVVDDSQLPKDRFSAERLKGVDSTLKIQPAKLEDSAVYLCASSLTAKTNYGYTFGSGTRLTVV.

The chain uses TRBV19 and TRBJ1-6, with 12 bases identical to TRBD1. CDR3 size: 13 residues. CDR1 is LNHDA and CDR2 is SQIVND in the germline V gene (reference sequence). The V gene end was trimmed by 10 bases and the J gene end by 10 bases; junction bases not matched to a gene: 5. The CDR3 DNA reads TGTGCCATATCCGGGACAGGGGGCTCACCCCTCCACTTT. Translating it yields CAISGTGGSPLHF.

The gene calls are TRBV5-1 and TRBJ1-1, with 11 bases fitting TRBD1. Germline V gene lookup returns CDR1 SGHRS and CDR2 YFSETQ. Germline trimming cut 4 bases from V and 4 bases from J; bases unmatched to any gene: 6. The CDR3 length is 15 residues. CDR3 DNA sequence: TGCGCCAGCAGCGGCCGGACAGGGGGCATCACTGAAGCTTTCTTT. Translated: CASSGRTGGITEAFF.

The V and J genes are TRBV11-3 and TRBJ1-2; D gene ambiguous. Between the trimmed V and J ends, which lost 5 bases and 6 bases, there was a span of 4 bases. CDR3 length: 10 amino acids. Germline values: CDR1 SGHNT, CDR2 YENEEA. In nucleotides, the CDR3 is TGTGCCAGCAGCCTTGATGGCTACACCTTC. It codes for CASSLDGYTF. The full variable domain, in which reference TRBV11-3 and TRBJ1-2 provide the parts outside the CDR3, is EAGVVQSPRYKIIEKKQPVAFWCNPISGHNTLYWYLQNLGQGPELLIRYENEEAVDDSQLPKDRFSAERLKGVDSTLKIQPAELGDSAVYLCASSLDGYTFGSGTRLTVV.

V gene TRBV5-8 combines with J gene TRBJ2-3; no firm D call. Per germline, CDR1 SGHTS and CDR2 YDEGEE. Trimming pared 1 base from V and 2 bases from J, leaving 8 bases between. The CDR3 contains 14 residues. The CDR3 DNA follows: TGTGCCAGCAGCTTGTTTGGTTACACAGATACGCAGTATTTT. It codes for CASSLFGYTDTQYF.

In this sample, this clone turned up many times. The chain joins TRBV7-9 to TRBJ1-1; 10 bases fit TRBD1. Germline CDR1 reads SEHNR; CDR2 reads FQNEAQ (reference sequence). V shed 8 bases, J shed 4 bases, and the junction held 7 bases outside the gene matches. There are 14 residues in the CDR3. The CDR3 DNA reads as TGTGCCAGCGAGAAAGGGACAGGGGTCACTGAAGCTTTCTTT. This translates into CASEKGTGVTEAFF. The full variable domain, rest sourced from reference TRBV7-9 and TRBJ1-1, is DTGVSQNPRHKITKRGQNVTFRCDPISEHNRLYWYRQTLGQGPEFLTYFQNEAQLEKSRLLSDRFSAERPKGSFSTLEIQRTEQGDSAMYLCASEKGTGVTEAFFGQGTRLTVV.

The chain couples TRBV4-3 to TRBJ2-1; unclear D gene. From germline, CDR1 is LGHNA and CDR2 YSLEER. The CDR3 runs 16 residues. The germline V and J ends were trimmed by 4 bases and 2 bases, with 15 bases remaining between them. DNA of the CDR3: TGCGCCAGCAGCCCCTCCGCCAGCAACACCTACAATGAGCAGTTCTTC. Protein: CASSPSASNTYNEQFF.

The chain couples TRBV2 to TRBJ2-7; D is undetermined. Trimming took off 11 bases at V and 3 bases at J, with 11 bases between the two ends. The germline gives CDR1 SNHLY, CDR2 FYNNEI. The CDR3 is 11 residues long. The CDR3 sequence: CAVQTDYEQYF. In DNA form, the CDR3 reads TGTGCCGTACAGACCGACTACGAGCAGTACTTC.

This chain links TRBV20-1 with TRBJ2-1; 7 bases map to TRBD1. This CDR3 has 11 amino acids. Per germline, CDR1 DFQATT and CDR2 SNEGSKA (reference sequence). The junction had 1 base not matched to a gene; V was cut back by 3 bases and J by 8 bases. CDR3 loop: CSARGQYEQFF. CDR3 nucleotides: TGCAGTGCTAGGGGACAGTATGAGCAGTTCTTC.

Written as DNA, the CDR3 is TGTGCCAGCAGCGAAGGACAGGGGAACTATGGCTACACCTTC. Its protein product is CASSEGQGNYGYTF. The genes are TRBV5-5 and TRBJ1-2; the match to TRBD1 covers 9 bases. V shed 4 bases and J 2 bases; nucleotides not matched to a gene: 3. Germline V lookup: CDR1 SGHKS, CDR2 YYEKEE (reference sequence). The CDR3 is made up of 14 amino acids.

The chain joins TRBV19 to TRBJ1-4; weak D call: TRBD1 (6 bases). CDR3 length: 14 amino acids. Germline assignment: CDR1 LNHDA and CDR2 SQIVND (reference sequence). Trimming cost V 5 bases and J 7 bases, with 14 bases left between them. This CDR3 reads CASSERGVREKLFF. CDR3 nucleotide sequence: TGTGCCAGTAGTGAGAGGGGGGTACGTGAAAAACTGTTTTTT. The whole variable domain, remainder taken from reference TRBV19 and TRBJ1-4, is DGGITQSPKYLFRKEGQNVTLSCEQNLNHDAMYWYRQDPGQGLRLIYYSQIVNDFQKGDIAEGYSVSREKKESFPLTVTSAQKNPTAFYLCASSERGVREKLFFGSGTQLSVL.

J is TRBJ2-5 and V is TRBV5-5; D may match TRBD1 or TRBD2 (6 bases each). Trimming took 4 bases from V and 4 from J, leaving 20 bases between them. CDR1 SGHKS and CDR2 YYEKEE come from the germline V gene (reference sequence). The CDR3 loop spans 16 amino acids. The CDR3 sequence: CASSVAIGGPRETQYF. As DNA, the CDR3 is TGTGCCAGCAGCGTAGCAATAGGGGGGCCCCGAGAGACCCAGTACTTC.

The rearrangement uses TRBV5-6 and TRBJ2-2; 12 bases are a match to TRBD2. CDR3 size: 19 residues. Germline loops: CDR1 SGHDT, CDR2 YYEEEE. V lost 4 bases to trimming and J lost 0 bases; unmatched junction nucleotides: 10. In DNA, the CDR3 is TGTGCCAGCAGCCTCCGGACTAGCGGGGTGACCGCGAACACCGGGGAGCTGTTTTTT. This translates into CASSLRTSGVTANTGELFF.

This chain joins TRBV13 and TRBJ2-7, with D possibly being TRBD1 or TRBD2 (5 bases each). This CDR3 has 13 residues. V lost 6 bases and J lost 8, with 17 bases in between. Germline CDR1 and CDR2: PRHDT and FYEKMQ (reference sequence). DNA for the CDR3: TGTGCCAGCAGGATACGGGGCCCGTCGCAGCAGTACTTC. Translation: CASRIRGPSQQYF.

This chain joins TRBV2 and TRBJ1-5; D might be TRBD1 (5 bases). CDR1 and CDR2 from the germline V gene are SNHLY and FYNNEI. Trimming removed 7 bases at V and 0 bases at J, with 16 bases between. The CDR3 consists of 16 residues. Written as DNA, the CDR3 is TGTGCCAGCAATGGAGGGGCGTCCGATAGCAATCAGCCCCAGCATTTT. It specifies CASNGGASDSNQPQHF. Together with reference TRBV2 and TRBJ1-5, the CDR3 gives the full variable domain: EPEVTQTPSHQVTQMGQEVILRCVPISNHLYFYWYRQILGQKVEFLVSFYNNEISEKSEIFDDQFSVERPDGSNFTLKIRSTKLEDSAMYFCASNGGASDSNQPQHFGDGTRLSIL.

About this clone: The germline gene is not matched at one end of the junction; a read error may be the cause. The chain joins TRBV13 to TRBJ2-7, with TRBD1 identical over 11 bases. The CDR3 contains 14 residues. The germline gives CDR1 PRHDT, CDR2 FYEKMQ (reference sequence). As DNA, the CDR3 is TGTGCCAGCAGCTCCGGACAGGGGGCGGCGGGGAGTATCTTC. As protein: CASSSGQGAAGSIF.

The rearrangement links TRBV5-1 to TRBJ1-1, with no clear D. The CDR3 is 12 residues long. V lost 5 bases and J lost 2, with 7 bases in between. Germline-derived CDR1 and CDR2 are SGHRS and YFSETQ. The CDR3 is CASRTINTEAFF. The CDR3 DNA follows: TGCGCCAGCAGGACGATCAACACTGAAGCTTTCTTT.

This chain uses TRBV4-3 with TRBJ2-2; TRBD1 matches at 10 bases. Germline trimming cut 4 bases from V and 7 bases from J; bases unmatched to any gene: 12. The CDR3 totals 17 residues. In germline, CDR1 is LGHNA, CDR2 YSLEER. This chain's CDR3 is CASSLLQGQGKVGELFF. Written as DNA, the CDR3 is TGCGCCAGCAGCCTCCTGCAGGGACAGGGGAAGGTCGGGGAGCTGTTTTTT.

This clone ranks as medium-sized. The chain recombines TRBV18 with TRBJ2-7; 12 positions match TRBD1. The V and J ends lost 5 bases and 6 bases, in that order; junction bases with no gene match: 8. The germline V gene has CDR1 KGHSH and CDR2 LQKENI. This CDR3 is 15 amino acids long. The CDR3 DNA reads TGTGCCAGCTCATCTCCGGGACAGGGGGCGGTCGAGCAGTACTTC. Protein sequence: CASSSPGQGAVEQYF.

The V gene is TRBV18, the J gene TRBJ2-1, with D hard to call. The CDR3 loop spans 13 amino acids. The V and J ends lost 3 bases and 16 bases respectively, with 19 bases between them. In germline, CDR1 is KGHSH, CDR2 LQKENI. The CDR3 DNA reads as TGTGCCAGCTCACCCAACTATATGAGGATTTTTTTCTTC. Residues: CASSPNYMRIFFF.

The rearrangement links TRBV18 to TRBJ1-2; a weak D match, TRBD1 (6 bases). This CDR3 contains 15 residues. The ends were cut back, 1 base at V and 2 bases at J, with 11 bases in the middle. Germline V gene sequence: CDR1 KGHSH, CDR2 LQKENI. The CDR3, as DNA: TGTGCCAGCTCACCACTTGACAGGCTGAACTATGGCTACACCTTC. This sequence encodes CASSPLDRLNYGYTF.

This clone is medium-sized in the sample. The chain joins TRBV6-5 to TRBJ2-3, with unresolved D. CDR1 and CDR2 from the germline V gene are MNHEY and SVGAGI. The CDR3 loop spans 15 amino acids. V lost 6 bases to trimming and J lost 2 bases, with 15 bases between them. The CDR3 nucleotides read TGTGCCAGCAGCTCTAGTCTCTCCCTCACAGATACGCAGTATTTT. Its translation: CASSSSLSLTDTQYF.

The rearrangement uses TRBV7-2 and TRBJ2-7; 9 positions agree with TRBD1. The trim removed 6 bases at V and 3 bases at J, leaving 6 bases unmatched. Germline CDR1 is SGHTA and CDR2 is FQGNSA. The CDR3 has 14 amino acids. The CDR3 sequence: CASSTETGGYEQYF. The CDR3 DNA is TGTGCCAGCAGTACCGAGACAGGGGGCTACGAGCAGTACTTC. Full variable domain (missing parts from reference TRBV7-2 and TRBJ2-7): GAGVSQSPSNKVTEKGKDVELRCDPISGHTALYWYRQSLGQGLEFLIYFQGNSAPDKSGLPSDRFSAERTGGSVSTLTIQRTQQEDSAVYLCASSTETGGYEQYFGPGTRLTVT.

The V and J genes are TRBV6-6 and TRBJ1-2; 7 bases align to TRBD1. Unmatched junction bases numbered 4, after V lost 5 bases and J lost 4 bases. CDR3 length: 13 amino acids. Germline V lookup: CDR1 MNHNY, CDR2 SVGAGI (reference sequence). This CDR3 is CASSLRTGYGYTF. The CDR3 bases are TGTGCCAGCAGTCTCCGGACAGGCTATGGCTACACCTTC.

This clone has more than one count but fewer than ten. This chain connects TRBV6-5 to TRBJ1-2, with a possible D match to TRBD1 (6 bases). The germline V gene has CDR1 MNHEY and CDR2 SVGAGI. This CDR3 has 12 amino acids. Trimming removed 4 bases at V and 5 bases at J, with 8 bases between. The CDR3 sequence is CASSSTGYGYTF. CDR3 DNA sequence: TGTGCCAGCAGTTCGACAGGTTATGGCTACACCTTC.

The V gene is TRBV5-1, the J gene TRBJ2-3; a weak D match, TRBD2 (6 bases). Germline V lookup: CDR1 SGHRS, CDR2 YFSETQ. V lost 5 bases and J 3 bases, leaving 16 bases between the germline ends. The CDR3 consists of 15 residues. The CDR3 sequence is CASRFTGDPTDTQYF. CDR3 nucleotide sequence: TGCGCCAGCAGATTCACGGGGGACCCTACAGATACGCAGTATTTT.

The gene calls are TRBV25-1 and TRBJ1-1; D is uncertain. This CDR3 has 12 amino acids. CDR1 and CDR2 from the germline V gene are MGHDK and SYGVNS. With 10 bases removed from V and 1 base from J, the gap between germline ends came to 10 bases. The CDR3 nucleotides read TGTGCCACCGGTCCAGGGAACACTGAAGCTTTCTTT. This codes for CATGPGNTEAFF.

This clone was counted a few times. The CDR3 nucleotides are TGTGCCAGCAGCTCGGACAGTTCCGGAAACACCATATATTTT. It codes for CASSSDSSGNTIYF. The chain carries TRBV7-6 and TRBJ1-3; possible D gene TRBD1, 6 bases. CDR1 is SGHVS and CDR2 is FNYEAQ in the germline V gene. V lost 4 bases, J lost 4 bases, and 11 bases lay in between. The CDR3 is 14 residues long.